This TCR beta chain was recovered during a study of blood T cell repertoires in COVID-19. Clones were read by immunoSEQ multiplex PCR, and TCRdb kept only the in-frame ones, dropping some. The table includes about 160,000 clones, about 85% detected once. Seattle's enrolled individuals joined amid active infection and were then monitored longitudinally. Germline V CDR1 and CDR2: MNHNS, SASEGT. V lost 3 bases, J lost 5 bases, and 8 bases stayed unmatched. This CDR3 contains 15 residues. The material sequenced was peripheral blood. This receptor was identified in a man older than 75 with COVID-19, enrolled during active disease. The chain joins TRBV6-1 to TRBJ2-5; 8 positions agree with TRBD2. CDR3 amino acids: CASSERGDRGETQYF. The CDR3 region has the DNA TGTGCCAGCAGTGAGCGGGGGGACCGGGGGGAGACCCAGTACTTC.